The sequence of this T cell receptor beta chain was determined in a study of T-cell reconstitution after alpha-beta-depleted transplantation in children (dated by TCRdb to the mid-2010s). Describing the broader study: The study quantitatively tracked T-cell immune reconstitution after TCRalphabeta/CD19-depleted allogeneic hematopoietic cell transplantation in children using TCR repertoire profiling.

Explained via the paper, the treatment or condition label denotes: allogeneic hematopoietic cell transplantation with graft depleted of TCRalphabeta T cells and CD19 B cells. Transplant recipients were children who received TCRalphabeta/CD19-depleted allogeneic hematopoietic cell grafts. The research as a whole found: Apparently early alphabetaT-cell count recovery about two months after transplant reportedly relied on only several hundred rapidly expanded clones derived from non-depleted graft cells. The high TCRbeta diversity at day 60 in some patients was ascribed to recipient T cells and intrathymic progenitors that had survived conditioning. The frequencies of hyperexpanded clones fell over the following months, and after one year, T-cell counts and TCRbeta diversity were mostly attributed to newly produced T cells.

In the case of this clonotype: It has no known antigen specificity. Base qualities are not provided; no much larger clone lies one nucleotide away.

Library preparation used PCR. Sequencer: Illumina HiSeq 2500. TCR library preparation used molecular barcoding, with unique molecular identifiers applied to normalize quantification of the TCRbeta repertoire. TCRdb reworked the public reads: Q25 trimming with fastp, MiXCR clone assembly, productive beta chains retained. When rows share a CDR3 protein, they turn into one entry using the most common DNA and genes. Within this sample are hundreds of thousands of distinct CDR3 sequences, with roughly 10% of them counted one time only. Of the sample, approximately 28% is held by the ten largest clones. The specimen comprised PBMCs, sampled before TCRalphabeta/CD19-depleted stem cell transplant. The clonotype originates from a child less than two years old with acute myeloid leukemia, due to receive a stem cell transplant.

Here is the DNA: TGCAGTGCCGCAGGACTAGCGGGGGATGAGCAGTTCTTC. It encodes CSAAGLAGDEQFF. The chain is encoded by TRBV20-1 joined to TRBJ2-1, with 13 bases in between that match TRBD2. The germline V gene (reference sequence) sets CDR1 to DFQATT and CDR2 to SNEGSKA. At the junction V is shortened by 6 bases and J by 8 bases; bases outside the gene matches: 4. The CDR3 has 13 amino acids, counting the end cysteine and phenylalanine. Only the CDR3 part of the read is kept: 39 bases, read in frame from the first base.